The rows below give T cell receptor beta chains drawn from one sample of a study of blood T cell repertoires in COVID-19. Assay: immunoSEQ multiplex PCR; the TCRdb copy retains only in-frame clones and omits some. The sample carries fewer than 150,000 clones, around 87% recorded once. Sequences were obtained from peripheral blood. The receptors were sampled from a woman aged 55 to 70 with acute or convalescent COVID-19. CDR3s include the opening cysteine and the closing phenylalanine or tryptophan. Fields, in order: J gene, clone size, V gene, CDR3 protein. Rows may omit the clone size; those that give it use once, few, many or a size class.

J: TRBJ1-6
size: few
V: TRBV2
CDR3: CASRDSVNSPLHF

J: TRBJ2-1
size: NA
V: TRBV3-1/TRBV3-2
CDR3: CASTSTSGFNEQFF

J: TRBJ2-3
size: NA
V: TRBV9
CDR3: CASSVAGLAGTDTQYF

J: TRBJ1-1
size: NA
V: TRBV11-2
CDR3: CASSPGTGNTEAFF

J: TRBJ1-2
size: NA
V: TRBV25-1
CDR3: CASSGGQFNYGYTF

J: TRBJ1-2
size: NA
V: TRBV5-1
CDR3: CASSFSKGAGNYGYTF

J: TRBJ1-6
size: NA
V: TRBV28
CDR3: CASKGRGTSPLHF

J: TRBJ1-2
size: few
V: TRBV3-1/TRBV3-2
CDR3: CASSPGQGVGGYTF

J: TRBJ1-1
size: NA
V: TRBV4-2
CDR3: CASSRQTLNTEAFF

J: TRBJ1-1
size: NA
V: TRBV28
CDR3: CASHKRGTEAFF

J: TRBJ2-5
size: NA
V: TRBV5-1
CDR3: CASSRQGRGQETQYF

J: TRBJ2-1
size: NA
V: TRBV28
CDR3: CASSLPGLAPFF

J: TRBJ1-4
size: few
V: TRBV3-1/TRBV3-2
CDR3: CASSLPSTGRNEKLFF

J: TRBJ2-1
size: NA
V: TRBV4-1
CDR3: CASSQGGLAGVYNEQFF

J: TRBJ2-3
size: NA
V: TRBV3-1/TRBV3-2
CDR3: CASSQGRGADTQYF

J: TRBJ1-5
size: NA
V: TRBV16
CDR3: CASSPQDRVRQPQHF

J: TRBJ1-4
size: NA
V: TRBV2
CDR3: CASRGDSSTNEKLFF

J: TRBJ1-6
size: NA
V: TRBV6-6
CDR3: CASSYIQGDSPLHF

J: TRBJ2-3
size: NA
V: TRBV24-1
CDR3: CATMAQGTDTQYF

J: TRBJ2-2
size: NA
V: TRBV11-1
CDR3: CASSLFGTGELFF

J: TRBJ1-1
size: NA
V: TRBV5-8
CDR3: CASSFQVMNTEAFF

J: TRBJ2-5
size: NA
V: TRBV5-1
CDR3: CASSRDRTSGVLRVYETQYF

J: TRBJ2-2
size: once
V: TRBV10-1
CDR3: CASSGGTAANTGELFF

J: TRBJ2-1
size: NA
V: TRBV5-1
CDR3: CASSPRGGGDEQFF

J: TRBJ2-5
size: NA
V: TRBV21-1
CDR3: CASSKKWRRKDRGPKTQYF

J: TRBJ1-2
size: NA
V: TRBV3-1/TRBV3-2
CDR3: CASSQATGSGYTF

J: TRBJ2-1
size: NA
V: TRBV3-1/TRBV3-2
CDR3: CASSGLAGGYNEQFF

J: TRBJ2-7
size: NA
V: TRBV14
CDR3: CASRRQGLAEQYF

J: TRBJ2-1
size: once
V: TRBV18
CDR3: CASSPPIGSPSNNEQFF

J: TRBJ2-2
size: NA
V: TRBV9
CDR3: CASSVTQGGTGELFF

J: TRBJ1-5
size: once
V: TRBV19
CDR3: CASLPRVSNQPQHF

J: TRBJ2-3
size: NA
V: TRBV2
CDR3: CASSVLSGGADTQYF

J: TRBJ2-1
size: once
V: TRBV29-1
CDR3: CSGNYLSYNEQFF

J: TRBJ1-2
size: NA
V: TRBV5-1
CDR3: CASSLNRGDGYTF

J: TRBJ2-7
size: NA
V: TRBV2
CDR3: CASSRRSGTVGEQYF

J: TRBJ2-2
size: NA
V: TRBV6-5
CDR3: CASNLGQTNTGELFF

J: TRBJ2-1
size: few
V: TRBV5-1
CDR3: CASRAQIAEVYNEQFF

J: TRBJ2-1
size: NA
V: TRBV29-1
CDR3: CSVEDRAGPAREQFF

J: TRBJ1-4
size: NA
V: TRBV27
CDR3: CASSLFGAANEKLFF

J: TRBJ1-2
size: NA
V: TRBV2
CDR3: CASSRDREGGYTF

J: TRBJ2-2
size: NA
V: TRBV5-8
CDR3: CASSLASGTVTAGELFF

J: TRBJ2-2
size: few
V: TRBV2
CDR3: CATSWRVNTGELFF

J: TRBJ2-3
size: NA
V: TRBV4-2
CDR3: CASSQELAGSTDTQYF

J: TRBJ1-5
size: NA
V: TRBV2
CDR3: CASKPGTGYSNQPQHF

J: TRBJ2-1
size: NA
V: TRBV5-1
CDR3: CASSLQTTHPLANEQFF

J: TRBJ1-4
size: NA
V: TRBV11-2
CDR3: CASSPTVGNEKLFF

J: TRBJ2-7
size: once
V: TRBV7-9
CDR3: CASSPRKTPGLAQVGEQYF

J: TRBJ2-6
size: NA
V: TRBV11-3
CDR3: CASSLMQGAKGANVLTF

J: TRBJ2-1
size: NA
V: TRBV3-1/TRBV3-2
CDR3: CASSPPGLAGAGEQFF

J: TRBJ2-6
size: NA
V: TRBV2
CDR3: CASSRDRVVTGANVLTF

J: TRBJ1-5
size: NA
V: TRBV2
CDR3: CASTTESNQPQHF

J: TRBJ1-1
size: NA
V: TRBV28
CDR3: CATQTSGTGNTEAFF

J: TRBJ1-4
size: NA
V: TRBV13
CDR3: CASSSGRATNEKLFF

J: TRBJ2-7
size: many
V: TRBV20-1
CDR3: CSVTASYEQYF

J: TRBJ1-5
size: NA
V: TRBV28
CDR3: CASSPKNQPQHF